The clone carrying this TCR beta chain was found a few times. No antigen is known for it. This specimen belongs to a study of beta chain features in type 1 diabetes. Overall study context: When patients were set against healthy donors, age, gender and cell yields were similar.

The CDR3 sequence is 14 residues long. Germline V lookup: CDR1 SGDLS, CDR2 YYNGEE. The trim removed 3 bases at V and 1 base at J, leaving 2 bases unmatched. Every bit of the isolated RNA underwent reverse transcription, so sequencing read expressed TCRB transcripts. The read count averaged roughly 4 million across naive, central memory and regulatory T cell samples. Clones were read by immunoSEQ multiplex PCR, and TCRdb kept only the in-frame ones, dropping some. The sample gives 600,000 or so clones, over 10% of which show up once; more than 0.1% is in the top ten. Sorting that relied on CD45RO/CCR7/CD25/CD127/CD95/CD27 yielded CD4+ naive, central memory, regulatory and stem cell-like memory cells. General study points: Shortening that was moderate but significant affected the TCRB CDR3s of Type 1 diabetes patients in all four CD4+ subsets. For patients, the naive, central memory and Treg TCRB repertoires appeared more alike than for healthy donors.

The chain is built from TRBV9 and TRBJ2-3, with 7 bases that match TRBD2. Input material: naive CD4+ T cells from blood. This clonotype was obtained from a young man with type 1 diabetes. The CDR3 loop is CASSASGRTDTQYF. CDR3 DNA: TGTGCCAGCAGCGCTAGCGGACGCACAGATACGCAGTATTTT.